The next 17 T cell receptor beta chains were all read from a single sample in a study of T cells in Graves' hyperthyroidism and ophthalmopathy. Amplified regions were TCR beta CDR3 sequences from RNA transcripts. Primed by the HTBI set, a first-round RT-PCR was run on the TCR CDR3. TCRdb independently ran MiXCR on the multiplex PCR reads; one entry per CDR3 protein. The sample consists of around 800,000 distinct CDR3 sequences, about two fifths of them appearing once. The sample was blood. These receptors were collected from a man younger than 35 with Graves' hyperthyroidism.

As regards this clonotype: The germline gene is not matched at one end of the junction; a read error may be the cause. This rearrangement joins TRBV12-3 or TRBV12-4 to TRBJ2-2, with no clear D. CDR3 length: 14 amino acids. This CDR3 is CAGSLGHNTGELFF. The CDR3 DNA reads TGTGCCGGCAGTTTAGGGCATAACACCGGGGAGCTGTTTTTT.

The chain uses TRBV18 and TRBJ2-5; 8 positions agree with TRBD1. CDR1 is KGHSH, CDR2 LQKENI, per germline. The CDR3 runs 17 residues. J gave up 2 bases and V 6 bases, and 14 bases lay outside the gene matches. The CDR3 spells CASSPRQGRSGQETQYF. CDR3 sequence (DNA): TGTGCCAGCTCGCCGAGACAGGGGAGGTCAGGACAAGAGACCCAGTACTTC.

A few counts support this clonotype. The rearrangement uses TRBV7-2 and TRBJ2-2; D remains unclear. The CDR3 loop spans 13 amino acids. V was trimmed by 6 bases and J by 3 bases, leaving 8 bases between them. CDR1 and CDR2 (germline): SGHTA, FQGNSA. The CDR3 region is CASSGRYTGELFF. In DNA, the CDR3 is TGTGCCAGCAGTGGCCGTTACACCGGGGAGCTGTTTTTT. The full variable domain, in which reference TRBV7-2 and TRBJ2-2 provide the parts outside the CDR3, is GAGVSQSPSNKVTEKGKDVELRCDPISGHTALYWYRQSLGQGLEFLIYFQGNSAPDKSGLPSDRFSAERTGGSVSTLTIQRTQQEDSAVYLCASSGRYTGELFFGEGSRLTVL.

This clonotype was seen at least ten times. This CDR3 is CAISGTGGAGNTEAFF. The CDR3 bases are TGTGCCATCAGTGGTACAGGGGGCGCCGGGAACACTGAAGCTTTCTTT. The chain joins TRBV10-3 to TRBJ1-1, with 9 bases identical to TRBD1. This CDR3 has 16 residues. V lost 4 bases and J lost 1; bases outside the gene matches: 7. Germline V gives CDR1 ENHRY, CDR2 SYGVKD.

This clonotype was found many times. The V call is TRBV15, the J call TRBJ2-5; D gene uncertain. Trimming stripped 4 bases from V and 0 bases from J, with 6 bases between. The CDR3 is 13 amino acids. In germline, CDR1 is LNHNV, CDR2 YYDKDF (reference sequence). Written as DNA, the CDR3 is TGTGCCACCAGCAACTCGGACCAAGAGACCCAGTACTTC. Translating it yields CATSNSDQETQYF.

The CDR3 spells CASSLDRWAEAFF. The CDR3 DNA reads as TGCGCCAGCAGCTTGGACAGGTGGGCTGAAGCTTTCTTT. The chain has TRBV5-1 and TRBJ1-1, with D tentatively TRBD1 (5 bases). Trimming took off 0 bases at V and 6 bases at J, with 9 bases between the two ends. There are 13 residues in the CDR3. Germline V lookup: CDR1 SGHRS, CDR2 YFSETQ.

This clonotype was detected ten times or more. The chain links TRBV10-3 to TRBJ1-4; TRBD1 agrees at 8 bases. The germline V gene has CDR1 ENHRY and CDR2 SYGVKD. J lost 8 bases, V lost 5 bases, and 10 bases had no gene match. There are 15 residues in the CDR3. CDR3 protein: CAISPGQEQDEKLFF. The CDR3 bases are TGTGCCATCAGTCCGGGACAGGAGCAGGACGAAAAACTGTTTTTT.

This clonotype was counted at least ten times. The chain combines TRBV7-8 with TRBJ1-5; D is perhaps TRBD1 (5 bases). The germline gives CDR1 SGHVS, CDR2 FQNEAQ. V dropped 1 base and J dropped 2 bases, with 12 bases sitting between them. The CDR3 is 16 amino acids. The CDR3, as DNA: TGTGCCAGCAGCTTAGATCCAGGGATTGGCAATCAGCCCCAGCATTTT. Its protein product is CASSLDPGIGNQPQHF.

This chain connects TRBV7-4 to TRBJ1-6, with D possibly TRBD1 on 6 matching bases. Per the germline V gene, CDR1 is SGHVT and CDR2 is SQSDAQ. The CDR3 runs 15 residues. V was shortened by 3 bases and J by 8 bases, with 14 bases between the two germline ends. The CDR3 DNA sequence: TGTGCCAGCAGCTTTCACTACAGGGTTGATTCACCCCTCCACTTT. Protein sequence: CASSFHYRVDSPLHF.

This clonotype was detected only a few times. The rearrangement joins TRBV11-2 to TRBJ1-6; D perhaps matches TRBD1 (5 bases). Trimming shortened V by 5 bases and J by 7 bases, and 12 bases separated the two germline ends. The V gene's germline CDR1 is SGHAT and CDR2 FQNNGV. The CDR3 runs to 14 residues. CDR3 sequence (DNA): TGTGCCAGCAGCCGGGTTGGGGGAAATTCACCCCTCCACTTT. Protein: CASSRVGGNSPLHF.

The table lists this clonotype with many counts. J is TRBJ1-1 and V is TRBV7-6; possible D gene TRBD1, 6 bases. Trimming took 8 bases from V and 6 from J, leaving 10 bases between them. CDR1 and CDR2 (germline): SGHVS, FNYEAQ. This CDR3 has 11 residues. CDR3: CASFRGAEAFF. The CDR3 nucleotides read TGTGCCAGCTTCAGGGGAGCTGAAGCTTTCTTT.

The sample holds many counts of this clonotype. The rearrangement uses TRBV7-2 and TRBJ2-7; D uncertain. The CDR3 spans 12 residues. The ends were cut back, 5 bases at V and 6 bases at J, with 11 bases in the middle. The germline gives CDR1 SGHTA, CDR2 FQGNSA. The chain's CDR3 is CASSLSSLEQYF. The CDR3 DNA reads TGTGCCAGCAGCCTGTCCTCCCTCGAGCAGTACTTC.

The V and J genes are TRBV29-1 and TRBJ1-2; TRBD1 matches 8 bases. Germline trimming cut 6 bases from V and 4 bases from J; bases unmatched to any gene: 7. The germline V gene encodes CDR1 SQVTM and CDR2 ANQGSEA. The CDR3 loop spans 13 amino acids. In DNA, the CDR3 is TGCAGCGTCTACGGGACAGGAACCTATGGCTACACCTTC. Residues: CSVYGTGTYGYTF.

This clonotype has just one count. V usage is TRBV9 and J usage is TRBJ2-7, with D possibly TRBD2 on 5 matching bases. The germline CDR1 and CDR2 sequences are SGDLS and YYNGEE. This CDR3 spans 13 amino acids. V was clipped by 3 bases and J by 4 bases, with 11 bases between them. The CDR3: CASSGYGIYEQYF. Written as DNA, the CDR3 is TGTGCCAGCAGCGGATACGGGATTTACGAGCAGTACTTC. Supplemented by reference TRBV9 and TRBJ2-7, the full variable domain reads DSGVTQTPKHLITATGQRVTLRCSPRSGDLSVYWYQQSLDQGLQFLIQYYNGEERAKGNILERFSAQQFPDLHSELNLSSLELGDSALYFCASSGYGIYEQYFGPGTRLTVT.

This clonotype was found a few times. The chain couples TRBV2 to TRBJ2-5; 10 nucleotides match TRBD2. The V gene's germline CDR1 is SNHLY and CDR2 FYNNEI. The CDR3 consists of 15 residues. Trimming removed 4 bases from V and 5 bases from J; junction bases left unmatched: 7. The CDR3 nucleotides read TGTGCCAGCAGTGGGGGTCTAGCGGGAGCTGAGACCCAGTACTTC. It encodes CASSGGLAGAETQYF.

V usage is TRBV7-9 and J usage is TRBJ2-5; no clear D gene. CDR3 length equals 15 residues. Germline loops: CDR1 SEHNR, CDR2 FQNEAQ (reference sequence). V shed 2 bases and J shed 4 bases, with 14 bases lying between them. CDR3: CASSLNRNPAETQYF. The CDR3 DNA reads as TGTGCCAGCAGCTTAAATCGAAACCCAGCAGAGACCCAGTACTTC.

This clonotype was recorded many times. The genes are TRBV29-1 and TRBJ1-1; weak D call: TRBD1 (6 bases). Germline V CDR1 and CDR2: SQVTM, ANQGSEA. The CDR3 extends over 13 amino acids. V lost 5 bases, J lost 0 bases, and 10 bases lay in between. CDR3 nucleotide sequence: TGCAGCGTTCGAGGACAGCTGAACACTGAAGCTTTCTTT. Translation gives CSVRGQLNTEAFF.